This T cell receptor (beta chain) was found in a study of cytomegalovirus exposure and HLA in healthy donors. Study-wide findings and caveats: Cytomegalovirus-associated status was assigned to around 160 TCR beta chains. A later examination showed that TCR association rates differed by HLA locus, with DRB1 most and HLA-C fewest.

Primers for the PCR totalled 60 Vbeta and 13 Jbeta. Sequenced by immunoSEQ multiplex PCR; TCRdb stores in-frame clones only, minus some. Among about 88,000 clones listed, around 79% were seen once. This CDR3 has 13 amino acids. V shed 5 bases and J 6 bases; nucleotides not matched to a gene: 5. Germline values: CDR1 MNHEY, CDR2 SVGAGI. About this clone itself: The target antigen is unknown.

This receptor was obtained from a middle-aged woman in good health and CMV-seronegative. The chain has TRBV6-5 and TRBJ1-2, with 8 bases lining up with TRBD1. The sample comprised PBMCs. CDR3 loop: CASSHRTGHGYTF. DNA of the CDR3: TGTGCCAGCAGTCACCGGACAGGGCATGGCTACACCTTC.